The clone carrying this T cell receptor beta chain was detected only a few times. This sample was included in a study of cytomegalovirus exposure and HLA in healthy donors. Both 60 Vbeta primers and 13 Jbeta primers went into the PCR. Sequencing used immunoSEQ multiplex PCR; TCRdb keeps in-frame clones, though not all of them. The data contain some 150,000 clones, around 82% of them singletons. The CDR3 has 13 amino acids. V was trimmed by 7 bases and J by 3 bases, leaving 12 bases between them. Germline CDR1 SGHAT, CDR2 FQNNGV. Specimen: PBMCs. The chain is built from TRBV11-2 and TRBJ2-5; no clear D. The source is a male donor in good health and CMV-seronegative. The CDR3 nucleotides read TGTGCCAGCACCCCGCGGTGGGAAGAGACCCAGTACTTC. Translation: CASTPRWEETQYF.